The clone carrying this T cell receptor beta chain was counted only a few times. Its antigen is currently unknown. The authors produced TCR alpha and TCR beta cDNA libraries with sample barcodes and UMIs by 5'RACE using constant-segment primers. MiXCR, run by TCRdb on the 5' RACE reads, gives a single entry per CDR3 protein. The sample has about 130,000 distinct CDR3 sequences, approximately 16% seen once; the top ten hold 14%. This sample was taken from a study of T-cell memory formation after mild COVID-19. Background on the study: Clusters were largely donor specific. Whole-study findings and limits: Still unconfirmed is whether the second-wave clones peaking on day 37 recognized SARS-CoV-2. Some clones that responded turned up in pre-infection memory, which suggests that cross-reactive memory joined in.

From germline, CDR1 is KGHDR and CDR2 SFDVKD. The CDR3 consists of 12 residues. V lost 7 bases, J lost 1 base, and 7 bases lay in between. The V and J genes are TRBV24-1 and TRBJ2-7; D might be TRBD1 (6 bases). Sequencing input: PBMCs or a T cell subset sorted from them (not recorded which). This sequence originates from an adult woman who had mild COVID-19 (a few samples of this study predate the infection). Cell type and time point are not known. CDR3 sequence: CATSRGSYEQYF. CDR3 nucleotides: TGTGCCACCAGCAGGGGATCCTACGAGCAGTACTTC.